The rows below give T cell receptor beta chains drawn from one sample of a study of T cell repertoires in cytomegalovirus infection. TCRdb re-derived calls from the reads in MiXCR, one entry per CDR3 protein. This sample has 150,000 to 200,000 distinct CDR3 sequences, with roughly 19% found just once. The specimen sequenced was PBMCs. The receptors come from a human donor in good health (CMV status not recorded). Some clones in this sample may be carry-over from other donors' samples. The conserved cysteine and the conserved F or W are not part of the CDR3 here.

>TRBJ1-1|13|TRBV4-1
ASSQDWGVGTEAF
>TRBJ2-7|11|TRBV9
ASSASPGHEQY
>TRBJ2-3|16|TRBV3-1
ASSQKPPRTSGTDTQY
>TRBJ2-2|11|TRBV7-3
ASLGQVLWELF
>TRBJ1-1|13|TRBV7-2
ASSPPTGMNTEAF
>TRBJ1-1|13|TRBV6-6
ASSYSQLGTTEAL
>TRBJ2-2|16|TRBV2
ASSETLLAGVRTGELF
>TRBJ2-1|16|TRBV4-1
ASSQDRSRGDSYNEQF
>TRBJ2-1|14|TRBV6-4
ASSDSGTGASNEQF
>TRBJ2-2|16|TRBV12-3/TRBV12-4
ASLIGGGAFANTGELF
>TRBJ2-2|15|TRBV28
ASSFYRTGGNTGELF
>TRBJ2-7|13|TRBV6-1
ASSEGGAPVYEQY
>TRBJ2-1|11|TRBV6-2/TRBV6-3
ASSYSSGSEQF
>TRBJ1-2|11|TRBV7-9
ASSSGPTGGYT
>TRBJ1-5|10|TRBV6-6
ASSIANQPQH
>TRBJ2-5|12|TRBV7-2
ASTQRRAQETQY
>TRBJ1-2|11|TRBV7-9
ASSLETSEPYT
>TRBJ1-5|12|TRBV19
ASSADQVDQPQH
>TRBJ2-2|10|TRBV9
ASSVDIGELF
>TRBJ1-4|12|TRBV5-5
ASSLAGTNEKLF
>TRBJ1-1|13|TRBV7-2
ASSLAPTTGTEAF
>TRBJ2-1|14|TRBV7-8
ASSLGSGGGYNEQF
>TRBJ2-7|11|TRBV7-9
ASGLQGSYEQY
>TRBJ2-3|14|TRBV19
ASNAGLAGVTDTQY
>TRBJ1-1|14|TRBV7-9
ASSPRWGEGGTEAF
>TRBJ2-7|13|TRBV7-8
ASSRTWDGNYEQY
>TRBJ1-3|13|TRBV6-1
ASRPTGAAGNTIY
>TRBJ1-1|19|TRBV27
ASSLGRDRGLQRRGNTEAF
>TRBJ1-2|13|TRBV11-2
ASSPSRTGNPGYT
>TRBJ1-4|11|TRBV29-1
SGRQSRNEKLF
>TRBJ2-7|13|TRBV12-3/TRBV12-4
ASSQSGRSSYEQY
>TRBJ2-7|13|TRBV7-2
ASSLRASESYEQY
>TRBJ2-3|13|TRBV19
ATIGGSGRMHTQY
>TRBJ2-1|12|TRBV19
ASSIQGPGNEQF
>TRBJ1-1|10|TRBV20-1
SASGLYTEAF
>TRBJ2-1|13|TRBV6-5
ASRRIGTGENEQF
>TRBJ1-5|14|TRBV7-8
ASSLAPGDSNQPQH
>TRBJ1-1|11|TRBV7-2
ASSSIGGTEAF
>TRBJ2-7|13|TRBV11-3
ASSLQTGGLYEQY
>TRBJ2-7|13|TRBV20-1
SALRSGRQTYEQY
>TRBJ2-5|13|TRBV7-9
ASSLLAGNQETQY
>TRBJ1-6|13|TRBV6-5
ASSYSGRYNSPLH
>TRBJ2-7|11|TRBV7-2
ASSIQGSYEQY
>TRBJ2-2|15|TRBV7-2
ASSARLAGVGTGELF
>TRBJ2-1|13|TRBV20-1
SARAPGRHYNEQF
>TRBJ2-5|13|TRBV7-9
ASSLVLAGQETQY
>TRBJ1-6|11|TRBV12-3/TRBV12-4
ASSFPGGSPLH
>TRBJ1-4|14|TRBV29-1
SVLQGASSANEKLF
>TRBJ2-2|15|TRBV7-6
ASSLAGPSANTGELF
>TRBJ2-5|14|TRBV6-5
ASSYGGTLGGETQY
>TRBJ2-7|12|TRBV7-8
ASSGLKQAYEQY
>TRBJ1-3|15|TRBV7-2
ASSLTPPKGFGNTIY
>TRBJ2-7|13|TRBV7-4
ASSRTGTSPDEQY
>TRBJ2-2|12|TRBV7-3
ASSSSARTGELF
>TRBJ2-7|13|TRBV24-1
ATSDSRTATYEQY
>TRBJ1-5|12|TRBV7-2
ASSRTGGNQPQH
>TRBJ2-1|11|TRBV5-6
ASSFPGGAEQF
>TRBJ1-6|15|TRBV7-9
ASSPLTGAAYNSPLH
>TRBJ2-1|12|TRBV14
ASSQVVRYNEQF